Listed here are 19 T cell receptor beta chains from one sample, sequenced in a study of shared clonotypes between healthy human individuals. Measured with immunoSEQ multiplex PCR; TCRdb has only the in-frame clones, and not every one. The data contain over a million clones, approximately 98% of them singletons. The source material was naive CD4+ T cells sorted from blood. Indicated subset: CD45RA+ positively selected. The receptors derive from a man younger than 45 in good health.

This chain links TRBV18 with TRBJ2-2; possibly TRBD2 for D (6 bases). Trimming took 3 bases from V and 6 from J, leaving 14 bases between them. Germline-derived CDR1 and CDR2 are KGHSH and LQKENI. The CDR3 is made up of 15 amino acids. In DNA, the CDR3 is TGTGCCAGCTCACCCGGCGGGATTCGCTCCGGGGAGCTGTTTTTT. Its translation: CASSPGGIRSGELFF.

The chain is built from TRBV18 and TRBJ2-5; 11 bases are shared with TRBD2. CDR1 is KGHSH and CDR2 is LQKENI in the germline V gene. The V and J ends lost 5 bases and 3 bases, in that order; junction bases with no gene match: 5. This CDR3 contains 15 residues. The CDR3 sequence is CASSKLGLAEETQYF. The CDR3 DNA reads TGTGCCAGCTCAAAACTGGGACTAGCGGAAGAGACCCAGTACTTC. Together with reference TRBV18 and TRBJ2-5, the CDR3 gives the full variable domain: NAGVMQNPRHLVRRRGQEARLRCSPMKGHSHVYWYRQLPEEGLKFMVYLQKENIIDESGMPKERFSAEFPKEGPSILRIQQVVRGDSAAYFCASSKLGLAEETQYFGPGTRLLVL.

In the case of this clone: The identical CDR3 is also encoded by other nucleotide sequences in the sample. V gene TRBV18 combines with J gene TRBJ2-7, with D possibly being TRBD2 (6 bases). The CDR3 has 12 residues. The germline V gene encodes CDR1 KGHSH and CDR2 LQKENI. Trimming removed 0 bases at V and 6 bases at J, with 6 bases between. For the CDR3, the DNA is TGTGCCAGCTCACCACCGGGGGGCGAGCAGTACTTC. It specifies CASSPPGGEQYF.

V is TRBV5-5 and J is TRBJ2-5; D possibly uses TRBD1 or TRBD2 (5 bases each). CDR1 is SGHKS and CDR2 is YYEKEE in the germline V gene (reference sequence). V gave up 0 bases and J gave up 7 bases, with 7 bases separating them. CDR3 size: 12 residues. The CDR3 nucleotides are TGTGCCAGCAGCTTGGCGAGGGGGACCCAGTACTTC. This gives the protein CASSLARGTQYF. Supplemented by reference TRBV5-5 and TRBJ2-5, the full variable domain reads DAGVTQSPTHLIKTRGQQVTLRCSPISGHKSVSWYQQVLGQGPQFIFQYYEKEERGRGNFPDRFSARQFPNYSSELNVNALLLGDSALYLCASSLARGTQYFGPGTRLLVL.

The rearrangement links TRBV5-6 to TRBJ2-7; D possibly corresponds to TRBD1 (6 bases). V lost 2 bases, J lost 5 bases, and 17 bases lay in between. Germline CDR1 reads SGHDT; CDR2 reads YYEEEE. The CDR3 spans 15 residues. CDR3 amino acids: CASSLSQGYRDEQYF. CDR3 nucleotide sequence: TGTGCCAGCAGCTTATCACAGGGCTATAGGGACGAGCAGTACTTC.

This chain uses TRBV7-2 with TRBJ1-1; D call uncertain. The V gene lost 3 bases and the J gene lost 4 bases, with 9 bases spanning the gap. This CDR3 has 13 residues. Germline V CDR1 and CDR2: SGHTA, FQGNSA. CDR3 nucleotide sequence: TGTGCCAGCAGCTTCACCCCTGCCACTGAAGCTTTCTTT. This codes for CASSFTPATEAFF.

CDR3 region: CASSGEEETQYF. CDR3 nucleotides: TGCGCCAGCAGTGGGGAGGAAGAGACCCAGTACTTC. The genes are TRBV5-1 and TRBJ2-5; a weak D match, TRBD2 (6 bases). This CDR3 comprises 12 residues. Trimming pared 5 bases from V and 3 bases from J, leaving 8 bases between. The germline V gene has CDR1 SGHRS and CDR2 YFSETQ. The full variable domain, completed using reference TRBV5-1 and TRBJ2-5, is KAGVTQTPRYLIKTRGQQVTLSCSPISGHRSVSWYQQTPGQGLQFLFEYFSETQRNKGNFPGRFSGRQFSNSRSEMNVSTLELGDSALYLCASSGEEETQYFGPGTRLLVL.

This chain uses TRBV14 with TRBJ2-1; 9 nucleotides line up with TRBD2. Losses at the gene ends were 1 base for V and 5 bases for J; bases not matched to a gene: 6. The germline CDR1 and CDR2 sequences are SGHDN and FVKESK. CDR3 length: 16 amino acids. This chain's CDR3 is CASSQGAGGSHNEQFF. The CDR3 nucleotides read TGTGCCAGCAGCCAAGGGGCGGGAGGGTCCCACAATGAGCAGTTCTTC.

The rearrangement links TRBV2 to TRBJ2-1, with TRBD1 matching over 7 bases. The CDR3 length is 14 residues. The germline V gene has CDR1 SNHLY and CDR2 FYNNEI. Unmatched junction bases numbered 10, after V lost 6 bases and J lost 8 bases. The CDR3 protein is CASRPGQIGDEQFF. DNA of the CDR3: TGTGCCAGCAGACCGGGACAGATCGGCGATGAGCAGTTCTTC.

The J gene is TRBJ1-3, the V gene TRBV19; D not certain. Per the germline V gene, CDR1 is LNHDA and CDR2 is SQIVND (reference sequence). Trimming pared 6 bases from V and 0 bases from J, leaving 12 bases between. CDR3 length: 15 amino acids. The CDR3 DNA reads TGTGCCAGTAGCCTACCCAGCCTCTCTGGAAACACCATATATTTT. Amino acids: CASSLPSLSGNTIYF.

V and J are TRBV5-4 and TRBJ2-7; D not certain. There are 14 residues in the CDR3. Trimming removed 4 bases at V and 1 base at J, with 12 bases between. CDR1 and CDR2 from the germline V gene are SGHNT and YYREEE (reference sequence). This CDR3 reads CASSETVRSYEQYF. CDR3 nucleotide sequence: TGTGCCAGCAGCGAAACAGTCCGGTCCTACGAGCAGTACTTC.

The rearrangement links TRBV6-5 to TRBJ2-7, with 7 positions matching TRBD1. V shed 4 bases and J 2 bases; nucleotides not matched to a gene: 2. The CDR3 covers 13 residues. Germline lookup yields CDR1 MNHEY and CDR2 SVGAGI. The CDR3 DNA reads TGTGCCAGCAGTTGGGACAGTACCTACGAGCAGTACTTC. Residues: CASSWDSTYEQYF.

The rearrangement uses TRBV5-1 and TRBJ1-4; no clear D gene. Germline V gene sequence: CDR1 SGHRS, CDR2 YFSETQ. The CDR3 has 14 residues. The V end was cut by 0 bases, the J end by 8 bases, with 11 bases between. DNA of the CDR3: TGCGCCAGCAGCTTGGACGCCCCGCGCGAAAAACTGTTTTTT. Translation: CASSLDAPREKLFF.

The chain joins TRBV29-1 to TRBJ2-3, with 13 positions matching TRBD2. J was trimmed by 2 bases and V by 6 bases; bases with no gene match: 11. There are 17 residues in the CDR3. Germline V CDR1 and CDR2: SQVTM, ANQGSEA. CDR3: CSVSWTSGGSYTDTQYF. Here the CDR3 DNA reads TGCAGCGTGTCTTGGACTAGCGGGGGAAGCTACACAGATACGCAGTATTTT.

The gene calls are TRBV2 and TRBJ2-5, with 8 bases that match TRBD1. V shed 8 bases and J 5 bases; nucleotides not matched to a gene: 13. This CDR3 spans 15 amino acids. Germline V gene data show CDR1 as SNHLY and CDR2 as FYNNEI. The CDR3 here is CASVFWTGTRETQYF. The CDR3 nucleotides are TGTGCCAGCGTATTCTGGACAGGGACGCGTGAGACCCAGTACTTC.

V and J are TRBV11-2 and TRBJ2-7; tentative D call: TRBD1 (6 bases). From germline, CDR1 is SGHAT and CDR2 FQNNGV. CDR3 length: 16 residues. The V and J ends lost 3 bases and 2 bases respectively, with 17 bases between them. Here the CDR3 DNA reads TGTGCCAGCAGCTTCTCTTGGGACATCGGACCCTACGAGCAGTACTTC. This gives the protein CASSFSWDIGPYEQYF.

A word on this clone: A read error may account for a junction end that differs from germline. This chain uses TRBV28 with TRBJ1-2, with a tentative D call TRBD1 (5 bases). CDR3 length: 15 amino acids. Germline V gene data show CDR1 as MDHEN and CDR2 as SYDVKM. The CDR3 region is CASTLLGGTNYGYTF. In DNA form, the CDR3 reads TGTGCCAGCACTTTACTGGGGGGGACTAACTATGGCTACACCTTC.

This chain uses TRBV19 with TRBJ2-3; possibly TRBD2 for D (7 bases). Trimming cost V 7 bases and J 1 base, with 12 bases left between them. In germline, CDR1 is LNHDA, CDR2 SQIVND (reference sequence). CDR3 length: 14 residues. The chain's CDR3 is CASKGGRGTDTQYF. The CDR3 DNA follows: TGTGCCAGTAAGGGGGGGAGGGGCACAGATACGCAGTATTTT.

J is TRBJ2-7 and V is TRBV14, with 9 bases that match TRBD2. V shed 3 bases, J shed 0 bases, and the junction held 9 bases outside the gene matches. The CDR3 consists of 17 residues. The germline V gene has CDR1 SGHDN and CDR2 FVKESK. The CDR3 DNA is TGTGCCAGCAGCCACACCCCACTAGCGGGTGCCTCCTACGAGCAGTACTTC. Amino acid sequence: CASSHTPLAGASYEQYF.